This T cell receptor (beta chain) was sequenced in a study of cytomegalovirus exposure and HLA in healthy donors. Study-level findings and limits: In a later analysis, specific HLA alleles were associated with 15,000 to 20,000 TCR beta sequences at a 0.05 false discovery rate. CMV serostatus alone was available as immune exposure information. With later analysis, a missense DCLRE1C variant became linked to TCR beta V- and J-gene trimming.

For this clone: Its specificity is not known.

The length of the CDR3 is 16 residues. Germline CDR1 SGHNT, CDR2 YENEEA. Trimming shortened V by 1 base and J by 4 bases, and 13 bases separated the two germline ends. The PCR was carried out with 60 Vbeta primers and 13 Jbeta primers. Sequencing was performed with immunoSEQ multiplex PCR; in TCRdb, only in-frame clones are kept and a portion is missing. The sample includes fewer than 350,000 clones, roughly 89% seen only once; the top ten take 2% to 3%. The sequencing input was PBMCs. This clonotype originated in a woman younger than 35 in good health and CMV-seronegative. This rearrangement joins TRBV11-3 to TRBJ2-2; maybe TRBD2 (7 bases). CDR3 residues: CASSLVGGASTGELFF. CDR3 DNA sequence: TGTGCCAGCAGCTTAGTTGGGGGGGCCAGCACCGGGGAGCTGTTTTTT.